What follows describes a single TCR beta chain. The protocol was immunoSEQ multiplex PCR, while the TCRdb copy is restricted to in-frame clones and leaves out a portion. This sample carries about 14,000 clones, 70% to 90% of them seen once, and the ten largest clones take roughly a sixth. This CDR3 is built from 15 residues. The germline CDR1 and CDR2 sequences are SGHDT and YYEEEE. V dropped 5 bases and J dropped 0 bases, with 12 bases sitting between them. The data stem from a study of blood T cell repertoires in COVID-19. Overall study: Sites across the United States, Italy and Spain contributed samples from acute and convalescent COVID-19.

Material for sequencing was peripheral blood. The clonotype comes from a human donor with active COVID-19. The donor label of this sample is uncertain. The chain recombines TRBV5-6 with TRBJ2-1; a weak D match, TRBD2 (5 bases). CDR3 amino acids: CASRSTRSSYNEQFF. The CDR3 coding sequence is TGTGCCAGCAGATCCACTAGGAGCTCCTACAATGAGCAGTTCTTC.